This note documents a single T cell receptor beta chain sequence. Germline CDR1 and CDR2: SGHRS and YFSETQ. Trimming took off 0 bases at V and 4 bases at J, with 13 bases between the two ends. There are 15 residues in the CDR3. The assay was immunoSEQ multiplex PCR, and TCRdb's table has in-frame clones only and misses some. This repertoire shows tens of thousands of clones, 92% found once; its top ten account for 2.1%. The data were taken from a study of T cells in localized non-small cell lung cancer. The source was peripheral blood, collected before any cancer treatment. The gene calls are TRBV5-1 and TRBJ1-2; D unclear. This TCR came from a female donor older than 55 with stage I lung adenocarcinoma. The CDR3 region has the DNA TGCGCCAGCAGCTTGGGGCAGGCACGAGGCTATGGCTACACCTTC. Its translation: CASSLGQARGYGYTF.